This T cell receptor (beta chain) stems from a study of cytomegalovirus exposure and HLA in healthy donors. For the study at large: Both the 120 validation repertoires and the approximately 640 first-cohort repertoires used the same platform, as reported by a later analysis. Broader study findings: Altogether, some 170 TCR beta chains were recorded as cytomegalovirus-associated.

Germline-derived CDR1 and CDR2 are LNHDA and SQIVND (reference sequence). The CDR3 spans 16 residues. Trimming took 5 bases from V and 0 from J; bases not matched to a gene: 7. To note about this clone: Its antigen is not identified.

Profiling relied on immunoSEQ multiplex PCR, and the TCRdb table lists in-frame clones only, not all of them. The sample has 150,000 to 250,000 clones, 84% seen once. The sequencing sample was made of PBMCs. The TCR comes from a woman aged 25 to 39 in good health and CMV-seropositive. The chain combines TRBV19 with TRBJ2-1; 7 bases agree with TRBD1. The CDR3 protein is CASSPIRGSSYNEQFF. The CDR3 bases are TGTGCCAGTAGTCCAATCAGGGGGAGCTCCTACAATGAGCAGTTCTTC.